A selection of T cell receptor beta chains follows, all from one sample in a study of blood T cell repertoires in COVID-19. Method: immunoSEQ multiplex PCR; TCRdb's copy keeps in-frame clones and lacks some. The sample records 55,000 to 75,000 clones, 87% being singletons. Sequenced: peripheral blood. These receptors originate from a man aged 50 to 60 with active COVID-19. Both conserved end residues are part of each CDR3. D genes are given only for firm matches. Not every row has a clone size; where given, it reads once, few, many or a size class.

TRBJ2-7 | 18 | once | TRBD1 | TRBV19 | CASSPSLDRGMGNYEQYF | TGTGCCAGTAGTCCTAGCTTGGACAGGGGCATGGGTAACTACGAGCAGTACTTC
TRBJ2-1 | 17 | NA | TRBD2 | TRBV4-3 | CASSQDPASGIYNEQFF | TGCGCCAGCAGCCAAGATCCTGCTAGCGGGATCTACAATGAGCAGTTCTTC
TRBJ2-7 | 14 | NA | TRBD1 | TRBV10-3 | CAISERDSRSEQYF | TGTGCCATCAGTGAACGGGACAGCCGATCCGAGCAGTACTTC
TRBJ1-5 | 14 | once | TRBD1 | TRBV6-6 | CASTRGGDRQPQHF | TGTGCCAGCACTAGGGGAGGGGACAGGCAGCCCCAGCATTTT
TRBJ1-5 | 15 | once | NA | TRBV5-5 | CASSLGGRGSQPQHF | TGTGCCAGCAGCTTGGGGGGGCGTGGGTCTCAGCCCCAGCATTTT
TRBJ2-1 | 17 | NA | TRBD1 | TRBV5-8 | CASSLGTGGSSYNEQFF | TGTGCCAGCAGCTTGGGGACAGGGGGCAGCTCCTACAATGAGCAGTTCTTC
TRBJ1-2 | 17 | NA | NA | TRBV5-1 | CASSLGGHEVEFFGYTF | TGCGCCAGCAGCTTGGGAGGGCATGAGGTTGAGTTTTTTGGCTACACCTTC
TRBJ1-2 | 15 | NA | NA | TRBV5-1 | CASSLASRDLYGYTF | TGCGCCAGCAGCTTGGCGTCCAGGGATCTATATGGCTACACCTTC
TRBJ1-3 | 14 | NA | NA | TRBV7-2 | CASSGAYSGNTIYF | TGTGCCAGCTCAGGCGCTTACTCTGGAAACACCATATATTTT
TRBJ1-1 | 12 | NA | NA | TRBV9 | CASSRGQTEAFF | TGTGCCAGCAGCCGTGGGCAGACTGAAGCTTTCTTT
TRBJ2-5 | 16 | NA | TRBD2 | TRBV6-2/TRBV6-3 | CASSPGAGPMGETQYF | TGTGCCAGCAGCCCTGGAGCGGGGCCCATGGGGGAGACCCAGTACTTC
TRBJ2-3 | 13 | NA | TRBD2 | TRBV2 | CASSNRRGDTQYF | TGTGCCAGCAGTAACCGGCGGGGGGATACGCAGTATTTT
TRBJ1-1 | 15 | NA | TRBD1 | TRBV6-2/TRBV6-3 | CASSLGQGLDAEAFF | TGTGCCAGCAGTTTGGGACAGGGACTTGATGCTGAAGCTTTCTTT
TRBJ2-1 | 17 | NA | NA | TRBV28 | CASSSGVRGLSYNEQFF | TGTGCCAGCAGTTCAGGGGTTCGGGGCCTCTCCTACAATGAGCAGTTCTTC
TRBJ1-2 | 14 | NA | NA | TRBV28 | CASSSPRGPHGYTF | TGTGCCAGCAGTTCCCCTCGCGGCCCTCATGGCTACACCTTC
TRBJ1-5 | 14 | NA | NA | TRBV2 | CASSENRVNQPQHF | TGTGCCAGCAGTGAAAACAGGGTAAATCAGCCCCAGCATTTT
TRBJ2-2 | 13 | NA | NA | TRBV27 | CASRIFSAGELFF | TGTGCCAGCAGGATATTTTCGGCCGGGGAGCTGTTTTTT
TRBJ1-1 | 11 | NA | NA | TRBV28 | CASRLFREAFF | TGTGCCAGCAGGCTATTCCGCGAAGCTTTCTTT
TRBJ1-2 | 15 | NA | NA | TRBV7-8 | CASSEVGGSNYGYTF | TGTGCCAGCAGCGAGGTGGGGGGGAGTAACTATGGCTACACCTTC
TRBJ2-7 | 16 | NA | TRBD1 | TRBV28 | CASSAGTTGGRYEQYF | TGTGCCAGCAGCGCAGGCACCACAGGGGGCCGGTACGAGCAGTACTTC
TRBJ1-4 | 17 | NA | NA | TRBV30 | CAWSLQGFGQTNEKLFF | TGTGCCTGGAGTTTACAGGGATTCGGGCAAACTAATGAAAAACTGTTTTTT
TRBJ1-1 | 14 | NA | TRBD1 | TRBV9 | CASSVGGGITEAFF | TGTGCCAGCAGCGTAGGAGGGGGCATCACTGAAGCTTTCTTT
TRBJ1-4 | 17 | NA | NA | TRBV6-6 | CASSPIRTSGGDEKLFF | TGTGCCAGCAGTCCGATCCGTACTTCCGGAGGTGATGAAAAACTGTTTTTT
TRBJ1-3 | 15 | NA | NA | TRBV6-6 | CASSDPGSSGNTIYF | TGTGCCAGCAGTGACCCTGGGAGCTCTGGAAACACCATATATTTT
TRBJ1-4 | 18 | NA | TRBD1 | TRBV5-1 | CASSASTGGSPTNEKLFF | TGCGCCAGCAGCGCCTCCACAGGGGGCTCTCCAACTAATGAAAAACTGTTTTTT
TRBJ1-2 | 13 | NA | NA | TRBV12-3/TRBV12-4 | CASTTSGYYGYTF | TGTGCCAGCACCACTTCAGGGTACTATGGCTACACCTTC
TRBJ2-1 | 16 | NA | TRBD2 | TRBV3-1/TRBV3-2 | CASSSRMRGAVSEQFF | TGTGCCAGCAGCTCCCGTATGCGGGGGGCCGTATCTGAGCAGTTCTTC
TRBJ1-1 | 14 | NA | NA | TRBV7-9 | CASPLQSLNTEAFF | TGTGCCAGCCCCCTTCAAAGCCTGAACACTGAAGCTTTCTTT
TRBJ1-1 | 14 | NA | TRBD1 | TRBV27 | CASSAYRGPTEAFF | TGTGCCAGCAGTGCATACAGGGGGCCCACTGAAGCTTTCTTT
TRBJ2-5 | 19 | NA | NA | TRBV7-8 | CASSPTQSWGVGVGKTQYF | TGTGCCAGCAGCCCAACCCAGAGTTGGGGAGTCGGAGTTGGGAAGACCCAGTACTTC
TRBJ2-3 | 15 | NA | TRBD1 | TRBV24-1 | CATSLGQSLTDTQYF | TGTGCCACCAGTCTGGGACAGAGTCTCACAGATACGCAGTATTTT
TRBJ2-3 | 14 | NA | NA | TRBV5-1 | CASSRSSSTDTQYF | TGCGCCAGCAGCAGGAGTAGCAGCACAGATACGCAGTATTTT
TRBJ1-1 | 15 | NA | NA | TRBV7-2 | CASSSSSGSHTEAFF | TGTGCCAGCAGCTCATCATCAGGGTCCCACACTGAAGCTTTCTTT
TRBJ2-7 | 13 | once | NA | TRBV6-5 | CASRGAAAYEQYF | TGTGCCAGCAGAGGGGCGGCAGCCTACGAGCAGTACTTC
TRBJ2-5 | 15 | NA | NA | TRBV9 | CASSQRGGVLETQYF | TGTGCCAGCAGCCAGAGGGGGGGAGTATTGGAGACCCAGTACTTC
TRBJ2-7 | 16 | NA | TRBD1 | TRBV4-2 | CASSQEAQGASYEQYF | TGTGCCAGCAGCCAAGAAGCGCAGGGGGCTTCCTACGAGCAGTACTTC
TRBJ2-3 | 16 | NA | TRBD1 | TRBV5-5 | CASSSPGQGGSDTQYF | TGTGCCAGCAGTTCTCCGGGACAGGGGGGGTCAGATACGCAGTATTTT
TRBJ2-4 | 12 | NA | NA | TRBV6-6 | CASSLTTVPGYF | TGTGCCAGCAGTTTGACGACAGTTCCTGGGTACTTC
TRBJ1-1 | 15 | once | TRBD1 | TRBV6-5 | CASSIGQGRSTEAFF | TGTGCCAGCAGTATCGGACAGGGGAGGTCCACTGAAGCTTTCTTT
TRBJ2-7 | 15 | once | NA | TRBV21-1 | CASSQVEDREIEQYF | TGTGCCAGCAGCCAAGTCGAGGACAGGGAGATCGAGCAGTACTTC
TRBJ2-2 | 17 | NA | NA | TRBV9 | CASSVRLIPQNTGELFF | TGTGCCAGCAGCGTGAGGCTCATTCCCCAGAACACCGGGGAGCTGTTTTTT
TRBJ1-1 | 14 | NA | NA | TRBV5-8 | CASSRRWGGTEAFF | TGTGCCAGCAGCCGCCGGTGGGGCGGCACTGAAGCTTTCTTT
TRBJ1-5 | 13 | NA | NA | TRBV5-5 | CASSLRWGPPQHF | TGTGCCAGCAGCTTGAGATGGGGCCCCCCCCAGCATTTT
TRBJ2-1 | 16 | NA | TRBD2 | TRBV11-1 | CASSGPKGTSGNEQFF | TGTGCCAGCAGCGGACCGAAGGGGACTAGCGGAAATGAGCAGTTCTTC
TRBJ1-2 | 15 | NA | NA | TRBV10-3 | CAISESEDHDYGYTF | TGTGCCATCAGTGAGAGCGAAGATCACGACTATGGCTACACCTTC
TRBJ1-1 | 15 | NA | TRBD1 | TRBV7-2 | CASSTPGQGITEAFF | TGTGCCAGCAGCACCCCGGGACAGGGAATCACTGAAGCTTTCTTT
TRBJ2-2 | 15 | NA | TRBD1 | TRBV5-5 | CASSLGGAHTGELFF | TGTGCCAGCAGTTTAGGGGGCGCGCACACCGGGGAGCTGTTTTTT
TRBJ1-2 | 14 | NA | NA | TRBV7-2 | CASSFGAPGYGYTF | TGTGCCAGCAGCTTTGGGGCTCCGGGCTATGGCTACACCTTC
TRBJ2-2 | 16 | NA | NA | TRBV7-2 | CASSPGVTSRTGELFF | TGTGCCAGCAGCCCCGGTGTGACTTCACGGACCGGGGAGCTGTTTTTT
TRBJ1-6 | 16 | NA | NA | TRBV4-3 | CASSQEQRANNSPLHF | TGCGCCAGCAGCCAAGAGCAGAGGGCTAATAATTCACCCCTCCACTTT
TRBJ1-3 | 16 | NA | NA | TRBV13 | CASSLEDSWSGNTIYF | TGTGCCAGCAGCTTAGAGGACAGCTGGTCTGGAAACACCATATATTTT
TRBJ2-2 | 17 | once | TRBD2 | TRBV24-1 | CATSDPGTSGNTGELFF | TGTGCCACCAGTGATCCGGGGACTAGCGGGAACACCGGGGAGCTGTTTTTT